This paragraph covers one TCR beta chain sequence. TCRdb keeps only in-frame clones here, not all; method: immunoSEQ multiplex PCR. The repertoire consists of 250,000 or so clones, with around 90% occurring once and the leading ten covering about 0.8%. These data are taken from a study of blood T cell repertoires in COVID-19. Study summary: T cells, B-cell-depleted T cells, or PBMCs provided the cDNA or gDNA that served as material.

Germline trimming cut 3 bases from V and 5 bases from J; bases unmatched to any gene: 7. Looked up from germline, CDR1 is LNHDA and CDR2 is SQIVND (reference sequence). The CDR3 sequence is 15 residues long. The V call is TRBV19, the J call TRBJ2-1; 7 positions agree with TRBD1. Sequencing was done on a sample of peripheral blood. The receptor comes from a man aged 25-45 years with COVID-19, enrolled during active disease. The CDR3 protein is CASSMSQGVDNEQFF. The CDR3 bases are TGTGCCAGTAGTATGAGTCAGGGGGTAGACAATGAGCAGTTCTTC. The full variable domain, in which reference TRBV19 and TRBJ2-1 provide the parts outside the CDR3, is DGGITQSPKYLFRKEGQNVTLSCEQNLNHDAMYWYRQDPGQGLRLIYYSQIVNDFQKGDIAEGYSVSREKKESFPLTVTSAQKNPTAFYLCASSMSQGVDNEQFFGPGTRLTVL.